A single sample gave rise to the 14 T cell receptor beta chains below, sequenced in a study of human T cells and chemical hapten exposure. TCRdb analysed the RACE reads with MiXCR anew, one entry per CDR3 protein. The sample contains around 380,000 distinct CDR3 sequences, roughly 4.8% of which appear only once. The sample's time point: patch test 1, 2 weeks after DPC sensitization. The treatment was: therapeutic diphenylcyclopropenone sensitization with weekly scalp DPC. Material: whole blood, obtained in connection with sensitization to the hapten diphenylcyclopropenone (DPC). Receptor source: a woman aged 45-65 years with alopecia areata. Some clones in this sample may be carry-over from other donors' samples.

In this sample, this clonotype turned up a few times. The J gene is TRBJ2-5, the V gene TRBV7-9; D gene uncertain. CDR1 and CDR2 (germline): SEHNR, FQNEAQ (reference sequence). The CDR3 contains 15 residues. Trimming took 1 base from V and 5 from J, leaving 14 bases between them. The CDR3 spells CASSLVLGAWETQYF. CDR3 coding DNA: TGTGCCAGCAGCTTAGTCCTGGGCGCTTGGGAGACCCAGTACTTC.

This clonotype has a count of ten or more. V usage is TRBV7-9 and J usage is TRBJ1-1, with D unresolved. Germline V gene lookup returns CDR1 SEHNR and CDR2 FQNEAQ (reference sequence). The CDR3 consists of 14 residues. Trimming cost V 2 bases and J 2 bases, with 9 bases left between them. CDR3 bases: TGTGCCAGCAGCTTAACTCGGCCCAACACTGAAGCTTTCTTT. Translating gives CASSLTRPNTEAFF.

The V and J genes are TRBV10-3 and TRBJ1-5; D unresolved. The CDR3 totals 13 residues. In germline, CDR1 is ENHRY, CDR2 SYGVKD. V lost 10 bases, J lost 7 bases, and 17 bases lay in between. The chain's CDR3 is CANRGGIGQPQHF. The CDR3, as DNA: TGTGCCAACCGGGGAGGGATCGGACAGCCCCAGCATTTT.

This clonotype appeared a few times. V is TRBV5-7 and J is TRBJ1-5; D remains unclear. TRBV5-7 is reported as an ORF; its role is uncertain. The CDR3 is 17 residues long. Trimming removed 4 bases at V and 2 bases at J, with 19 bases between. The CDR3 loop reads CASSPPPGEVGNQPQHF. DNA of the CDR3: TGTGCCAGCAGCCCTCCTCCCGGGGAGGTGGGCAATCAGCCCCAGCATTTT.

The chain employs TRBV14 and TRBJ2-3; 12 bases align to TRBD2. Germline V gene lookup returns CDR1 SGHDN and CDR2 FVKESK. The V gene end was trimmed by 4 bases and the J gene end by 2 bases; junction bases not matched to a gene: 4. The CDR3 is 16 amino acids. Here the CDR3 reads CASSRRTSGTTDTQYF. The CDR3 DNA follows: TGTGCCAGCAGCCGACGGACTAGCGGGACCACAGATACGCAGTATTTT.

This clonotype has just a few counts. This rearrangement joins TRBV13 to TRBJ1-1, with D unresolved. V dropped 3 bases and J dropped 0 bases, with 14 bases sitting between them. The CDR3 contains 16 residues. Germline-derived CDR1 and CDR2 are PRHDT and FYEKMQ (reference sequence). The DNA of the CDR3 is TGTGCCAGCAGCTTGAGCCCAGCCTCTATGAACACTGAAGCTTTCTTT. This sequence encodes CASSLSPASMNTEAFF.

This clonotype was observed a few times. This rearrangement joins TRBV5-4 to TRBJ1-3; 9 bases are a match to TRBD1. Losses at the gene ends were 4 bases for V and 2 bases for J; bases not matched to a gene: 7. The CDR3 contains 16 residues. CDR1 is SGHNT and CDR2 is YYREEE in the germline V gene (reference sequence). The CDR3 DNA sequence: TGTGCCAGCAGCCCGGGACAGGGAAGAGCTGGAAACACCATATATTTT. It encodes CASSPGQGRAGNTIYF.

This clonotype was detected ten times or more. V and J are TRBV7-2 and TRBJ2-1; 10 bases match TRBD2. Unmatched junction bases numbered 9, after V lost 5 bases and J lost 5 bases. The CDR3 is 16 amino acids. Germline values: CDR1 SGHTA, CDR2 FQGNSA. In DNA, the CDR3 is TGTGCCAGCAGCCTCCAGCCTAGCGGGGGAAACAATGAGCAGTTCTTC. Translated: CASSLQPSGGNNEQFF.

This clonotype was detected many times. This chain joins TRBV5-6 and TRBJ2-1; D call uncertain. This CDR3 has 14 residues. Trimming pared 0 bases from V and 10 bases from J, leaving 14 bases between. Per the germline V gene, CDR1 is SGHDT and CDR2 is YYEEEE. The CDR3 here is CASSLGTQGNEQFF. The CDR3 DNA reads as TGTGCCAGCAGCTTGGGCACCCAAGGGAACGAGCAGTTCTTC.

This clonotype was detected a few times. The chain joins TRBV15 to TRBJ1-5, with 8 bases matching TRBD1. V shed 0 bases and J 3 bases; nucleotides not matched to a gene: 7. Germline-derived CDR1 and CDR2 are LNHNV and YYDKDF (reference sequence). The CDR3 runs 17 residues. The CDR3 loop is CATSRDVSRGPNQPQHF. CDR3 in DNA: TGTGCCACCAGCAGAGATGTATCCAGGGGGCCCAATCAGCCCCAGCATTTT.

Turning to this clonotype: A read error is possible here, since a much larger clone lies one base away. The chain employs TRBV6-6 and TRBJ2-7; D might be TRBD1 (6 bases). This CDR3 comprises 13 residues. Trimming left V 6 bases short and J 0 bases short, with 9 bases between. CDR1 is MNHNY, CDR2 SVGAGI, per germline (reference sequence). The CDR3 DNA sequence: TGTGCCAGCAGCTGGACAGACTCCTACGAGCAGTACTTC. Translation gives CASSWTDSYEQYF.

This clonotype was found many times. The rearrangement uses TRBV7-8 and TRBJ1-1; 7 nucleotides line up with TRBD1. The CDR3 extends over 15 amino acids. The J segment lost 1 base and the V segment lost 4 bases, leaving 6 bases of the junction unmatched. Per the germline V gene, CDR1 is SGHVS and CDR2 is FQNEAQ. CDR3 in DNA: TGTGCCAGCAGCTCCCGGGGACAGAGGAACACTGAAGCTTTCTTT. It translates to CASSSRGQRNTEAFF.

This clonotype was seen only a few times. This sequence joins TRBV20-1 and TRBJ2-1, with D perhaps TRBD2 (5 bases). V was cut by 0 bases and J by 1 base, with 16 bases left in between. CDR1 is DFQATT, CDR2 SNEGSKA, per germline (reference sequence). This CDR3 comprises 17 residues. The CDR3 DNA reads TGCAGTGCTAGAGATCTATTCGCCGGGAAATCCTACAATGAGCAGTTCTTC. This translates into CSARDLFAGKSYNEQFF.

The V and J genes are TRBV29-1 and TRBJ1-5; 7 bases fit TRBD1. Germline assignment: CDR1 SQVTM and CDR2 ANQGSEA. V was clipped by 5 bases and J by 4 bases; unmatched bases: 5. The CDR3 length is 13 residues. The CDR3, as DNA: TGCAGCGTTTCAGCACAGGGGAATCAGCCCCAGCATTTT. It codes for CSVSAQGNQPQHF.